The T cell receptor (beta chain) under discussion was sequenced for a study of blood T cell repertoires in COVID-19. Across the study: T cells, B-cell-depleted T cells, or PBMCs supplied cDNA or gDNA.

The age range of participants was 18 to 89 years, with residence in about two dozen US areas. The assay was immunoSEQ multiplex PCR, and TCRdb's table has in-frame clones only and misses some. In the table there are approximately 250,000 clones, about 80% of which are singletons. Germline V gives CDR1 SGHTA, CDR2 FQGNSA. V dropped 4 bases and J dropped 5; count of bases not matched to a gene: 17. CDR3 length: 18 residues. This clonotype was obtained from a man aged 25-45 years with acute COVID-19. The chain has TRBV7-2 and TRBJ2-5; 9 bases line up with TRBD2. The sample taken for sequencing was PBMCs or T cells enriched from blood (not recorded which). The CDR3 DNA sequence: TGTGCCAGCAGCTCCCCCTTAGCGGGAGTTGGGGGTTGGGAGACCCAGTACTTC. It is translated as CASSSPLAGVGGWETQYF.